A single sample gave rise to the 6 T cell receptor beta chains below, sequenced in a study of neurological immune-mediated disorders. From the 5' RACE reads, TCRdb called clonotypes with MiXCR, one entry per CDR3 protein. The sample lists 55,000 to 65,000 distinct CDR3 sequences, approximately 12% occurring once. The sample comprised PBMCs. Receptors originate from a woman aged 60 to 75 with HTLV-1-associated myelopathy (HAM/TSP).

This clonotype has a count of ten or more. The chain carries TRBV20-1 and TRBJ1-2; D is perhaps TRBD1 (5 bases). In germline, CDR1 is DFQATT, CDR2 SNEGSKA (reference sequence). This CDR3 contains 17 residues. Trimming shortened V by 5 bases and J by 3 bases, and 25 bases separated the two germline ends. This CDR3 is CSARPDLWGSKDYGYTF. CDR3 sequence (DNA): TGCAGTGCTCGACCCGATCTGTGGGGGAGCAAAGACTATGGCTACACCTTC.

In its sample, this clonotype was seen many times. The V and J genes are TRBV7-8 and TRBJ1-1; D ambiguous. V was trimmed by 1 base and J by 0 bases, leaving 6 bases between them. Germline loops: CDR1 SGHVS, CDR2 FQNEAQ. This CDR3 comprises 14 residues. The chain's CDR3 is CASSLGRMNTEAFF. The CDR3 DNA reads TGTGCCAGCAGCTTAGGGCGGATGAACACTGAAGCTTTCTTT. Filled out from reference TRBV7-8 and TRBJ1-1, the complete variable domain reads GAGVSQSPRYKVAKRGQDVALRCDPISGHVSLFWYQQALGQGPEFLTYFQNEAQLDKSGLPSDRFFAERPEGSVSTLKIQRTQQEDSAVYLCASSLGRMNTEAFFGQGTRLTVV.

A remark on this clonotype: This may be a read error: a much more frequent sequence differs by one nucleotide. CDR3: CACEEAGSSYNEQFF. The CDR3 nucleotides are TGTGCCTGCGAGGAAGCGGGAAGCTCCTACAATGAGCAGTTCTTC. The rearrangement links TRBV7-2 to TRBJ2-1; TRBD2 agrees at 7 bases. J gave up 0 bases and V 11 bases, and 10 bases lay outside the gene matches. CDR3 length: 15 residues. Germline V gene sequence: CDR1 SGHTA, CDR2 FQGNSA.

This clonotype was recorded many times. The V call is TRBV4-1, the J call TRBJ2-7; D is unresolved. Per germline, CDR1 MGHRA and CDR2 YSYEKL. Trimming took 1 base from V and 3 from J, leaving 10 bases between them. The CDR3 runs to 14 residues. The CDR3 bases are TGCGCCAGCAGCCAAGTAAGATCCAACTACGAGCAGTACTTC. Translation gives CASSQVRSNYEQYF.

This clonotype was observed many times. V and J are TRBV12-3 or TRBV12-4 and TRBJ2-4; D is possibly TRBD2 (6 bases). V lost 6 bases and J lost 0, with 15 bases in between. The CDR3 has 16 amino acids. CDR3 sequence (DNA): TGTGCCAGCAGCCTCGCGGAGGGAATAGCCAAAAACATTCAGTACTTC. Its translation is CASSLAEGIAKNIQYF.

This clonotype occurred many times. The CDR3 DNA reads as TGTGCCAGCACCCGGGACTCCAGCTCCTACGAGCAGTACTTC. Residues: CASTRDSSSYEQYF. This chain connects TRBV27 to TRBJ2-7; maybe TRBD2 (6 bases). CDR1 is MNHEY and CDR2 is SMNVEV in the germline V gene (reference sequence). Trimming took off 7 bases at V and 0 bases at J, with 13 bases between the two ends. CDR3 length: 14 amino acids.